The 13 T cell receptor beta chains below were found in one sample sequenced in a study of regulatory T cells in long-lasting Graves disease. HTBI primers from iRepertoire and Arm-PCR of CDR3 regions yielded the TCR beta libraries. MiXCR, run by TCRdb on the multiplex PCR reads, gives a single entry per CDR3 protein. The sample has 360,000 or so distinct CDR3 sequences, over 9.5% seen once; the top ten hold about 20%. Time point indicated: newly diagnosed GD, antithyroid drugs for less than 3 months. The TCR library was prepared using RNA isolated from PBMCs. These records were also assigned to another study, of T cells in Graves' hyperthyroidism and ophthalmopathy.

This material consisted of peripheral blood mononuclear cells (PBMCs), taken at new diagnosis, from a patient treated with antithyroid drugs. The receptor set was obtained from a woman under 30 with Graves disease.

The table lists this clonotype with a few counts. The chain recombines TRBV19 with TRBJ1-1; D is undetermined. The V and J ends lost 10 bases and 6 bases respectively, with 15 bases between them. CDR1 LNHDA and CDR2 SQIVND come from the germline V gene (reference sequence). The CDR3 is 12 residues long. Written as DNA, the CDR3 is TGTGCCAACCAGACCCGGGTCGCTGAAGCTTTCTTT. Protein product: CANQTRVAEAFF.

This clonotype was seen at least ten times. V usage is TRBV27 and J usage is TRBJ1-1; no clear D gene. This CDR3 is built from 14 residues. Germline CDR1 reads MNHEY; CDR2 reads SMNVEV (reference sequence). Trimming took 1 base from V and 6 from J, leaving 12 bases between them. The CDR3, as DNA: TGTGCCAGCAGTTTATACGGTCAAGGTTCTGAAGCTTTCTTT. Its translation: CASSLYGQGSEAFF.

This chain joins TRBV20-1 and TRBJ1-5; no clear D. The CDR3 is 13 amino acids. Germline V gene data show CDR1 as DFQATT and CDR2 as SNEGSKA (reference sequence). Trimming removed 4 bases from V and 6 bases from J, with 13 bases in between. CDR3 nucleotides: TGCAGTGCTATTAGGAGTATGGGTCAGCCCCAGCATTTT. Its protein product is CSAIRSMGQPQHF.

This clonotype was detected ten times or more. The rearrangement uses TRBV7-2 and TRBJ1-1; D possibly corresponds to TRBD1 (5 bases). The ends were cut back, 5 bases at V and 6 bases at J, with 19 bases in the middle. CDR3 length: 15 amino acids. In germline, CDR1 is SGHTA, CDR2 FQGNSA. The CDR3 sequence: CASSQGLRVWAEAFF. DNA for the CDR3: TGTGCCAGCAGCCAAGGGCTCAGGGTATGGGCTGAAGCTTTCTTT. Based on the CDR3 plus reference TRBV7-2 and TRBJ1-1, the full variable domain is GAGVSQSPSNKVTEKGKDVELRCDPISGHTALYWYRQSLGQGLEFLIYFQGNSAPDKSGLPSDRFSAERTGGSVSTLTIQRTQQEDSAVYLCASSQGLRVWAEAFFGQGTRLTVV.

This clonotype came up many times. The CDR3 reads CASSPFLGHYTDTQYF. The CDR3 coding sequence is TGTGCCAGCAGTCCCTTCCTTGGTCACTACACAGATACGCAGTATTTT. V gene TRBV27 combines with J gene TRBJ2-3; D gene unclear. Trimming took off 5 bases at V and 2 bases at J, with 17 bases between the two ends. There are 16 residues in the CDR3. CDR1 MNHEY and CDR2 SMNVEV come from the germline V gene (reference sequence).

V gene TRBV29-1 combines with J gene TRBJ2-1; 12 nucleotides align to TRBD2. The CDR3 spans 15 residues. J lost 1 base, V lost 4 bases, and 2 bases had no gene match. Germline V gives CDR1 SQVTM, CDR2 ANQGSEA. The CDR3 bases are TGCAGCGTTGGGGGACTAGCGGGTTCCTACAATGAGCAGTTCTTC. It translates to CSVGGLAGSYNEQFF.

This clonotype was counted many times. The genes are TRBV6-1 and TRBJ2-5, with no clear D. The CDR3 is 12 residues long. Trimming removed 9 bases at V and 3 bases at J, with 11 bases between. CDR1 and CDR2 from the germline V gene are MNHNS and SASEGT. CDR3 coding DNA: TGTGCCAGTCAGACCAACAAAGAGACCCAGTACTTC. Its protein is CASQTNKETQYF.

The J gene is TRBJ2-3, the V gene TRBV7-9; 7 nucleotides align to TRBD1. The CDR3 runs to 15 residues. With 5 bases clipped from V and 5 bases from J, the junction kept 10 bases outside the gene matches. CDR1 and CDR2 from the germline V gene are SEHNR and FQNEAQ (reference sequence). CDR3 sequence reads: CASSPQTGSEDTQYF. The CDR3 nucleotides are TGTGCCAGCAGCCCGCAGACAGGGTCGGAAGATACGCAGTATTTT.

This clonotype has just a few counts. The CDR3: CASSETVEGGDEQFF. In DNA, the CDR3 is TGCGCCAGCAGTGAAACGGTCGAGGGGGGGGATGAGCAGTTCTTC. The rearrangement uses TRBV10-2 and TRBJ2-1; a weak D match, TRBD2 (7 bases). Germline loops: CDR1 WSHSY, CDR2 SAAADI. The CDR3 is 15 amino acids. With 3 bases removed from V and 8 bases from J, the gap between germline ends came to 17 bases.

Ten or more counts support this clonotype. This chain uses TRBV14 with TRBJ2-1, with D maybe TRBD1 (6 bases). Trimming took off 6 bases at V and 8 bases at J, with 23 bases between the two ends. Germline assignment: CDR1 SGHDN and CDR2 FVKESK. There are 16 residues in the CDR3. CDR3 region: CASSDLRDKGLDEQFF. CDR3 nucleotide sequence: TGTGCCAGCAGTGACCTCCGGGACAAGGGATTGGATGAGCAGTTCTTC.

The chain couples TRBV6-1 to TRBJ2-7; weak D call: TRBD2 (5 bases). With 6 bases removed from V and 3 bases from J, the gap between germline ends came to 12 bases. The CDR3 consists of 13 residues. Germline loops: CDR1 MNHNS, CDR2 SASEGT. CDR3 sequence (DNA): TGTGCCAGCAGGGAGAGGGCCAGCTACGAGCAGTACGTC. It translates to CASRERASYEQYV.

This clonotype was observed many times. The chain carries TRBV12-3 or TRBV12-4 and TRBJ1-5; D gene ambiguous. CDR3 length: 14 residues. V gave up 3 bases and J gave up 0 bases, with 6 bases separating them. CDR3: CASSFQSSNQPQHF. The CDR3 nucleotides read TGTGCCAGCAGTTTCCAGAGTAGCAATCAGCCCCAGCATTTT.

This chain links TRBV18 with TRBJ2-3; TRBD2 aligns across 7 bases. The CDR3 is 14 residues long. Germline trimming cut 6 bases from V and 9 bases from J; bases unmatched to any gene: 12. CDR1 is KGHSH, CDR2 LQKENI, per germline. The chain's CDR3 is CASSPSFLGLTQYF. The CDR3 region has the DNA TGTGCCAGCTCCCCTTCATTTTTGGGACTAACGCAGTATTTT.